This TCR beta chain comes out of a study of shared clonotypes between healthy human individuals. Points from the study as a whole: Non-shared clonotypes displayed generation probabilities falling below those of clonotypes present in all four donors. The study found about 5.1% of naive CD4 clonotypes shared across a few donors.

Sequencing was performed with immunoSEQ multiplex PCR; in TCRdb, only in-frame clones are kept and a portion is missing. In the table there are a few million clones, approximately 95% of which are singletons. V gave up 4 bases and J gave up 10 bases; unmatched junction bases: 5. Germline V gives CDR1 SEHNR, CDR2 FQNEAQ (reference sequence). The CDR3 has 14 residues. This clone was counted many times. Antigen: not known. The receptor was isolated from a young man in good health. Some clones in this sample may be carry-over from other donors' samples. The sequencing input was naive CD4+ T cells from PBMCs. The subset denotes: CD45RA+ positively selected. The J gene is TRBJ1-6, the V gene TRBV7-9; 9 positions match TRBD1. For the CDR3, the DNA is TGTGCCAGCAGCTCACGCGGACAGGGGTCACCCCTCCACTTT. Translated, it gives CASSSRGQGSPLHF.